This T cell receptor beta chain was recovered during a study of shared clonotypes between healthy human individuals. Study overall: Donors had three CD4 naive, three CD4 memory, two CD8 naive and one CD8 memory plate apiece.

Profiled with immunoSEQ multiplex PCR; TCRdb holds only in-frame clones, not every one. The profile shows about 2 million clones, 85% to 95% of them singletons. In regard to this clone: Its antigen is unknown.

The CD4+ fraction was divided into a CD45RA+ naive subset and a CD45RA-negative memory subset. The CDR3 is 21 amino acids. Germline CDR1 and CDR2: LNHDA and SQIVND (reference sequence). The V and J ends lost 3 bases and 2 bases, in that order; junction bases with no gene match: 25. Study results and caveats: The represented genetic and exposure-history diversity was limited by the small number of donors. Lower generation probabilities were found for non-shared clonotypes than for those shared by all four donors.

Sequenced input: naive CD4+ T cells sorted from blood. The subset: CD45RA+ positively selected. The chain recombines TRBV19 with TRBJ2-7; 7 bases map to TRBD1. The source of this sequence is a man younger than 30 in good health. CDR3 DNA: TGTGCCAGTAGTATTCGAGGGACATCGAGGTTGGGACAGTACTCTCCCTACGAGCAGTACTTC. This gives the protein CASSIRGTSRLGQYSPYEQYF.